This T cell receptor (beta chain) was retrieved from a study of human T cells and chemical hapten exposure. General study findings and limits: Relative to control repertoires, expanded TCRs gave rise to significantly more large CDR3 similarity clusters.

TCRdb analysed the RACE reads with MiXCR anew, one entry per CDR3 protein. In the table there are 180,000 or so distinct CDR3 sequences, under 25% of which are singletons. The V and J ends lost 5 bases and 1 base respectively, with 10 bases between them. Per the germline V gene, CDR1 is ENHRY and CDR2 is SYGVKD. CDR3 length equals 14 residues. Specified time point: patch test 1, 2 weeks after DPC sensitization. The treatment denotes: therapeutic diphenylcyclopropenone sensitization with weekly scalp DPC. Blood was drawn before each patch test was applied. Blood, whole and unfractionated, served as the source for total RNA extraction. This clonotype was counted between two and nine times. What it recognizes is unknown.

The genes are TRBV10-3 and TRBJ2-3; D gene uncertain. The clonotype originates from a woman in her forties or fifties with alopecia areata. Some clones in this sample may be carry-over from other donors' samples. This sample comprised whole blood, obtained in connection with sensitization to the hapten diphenylcyclopropenone (DPC). DNA of the CDR3: TGTGCCATCAGTCCGACCAGTCGCACAGATACGCAGTATTTT. It encodes CAISPTSRTDTQYF.